A single sample is the source of the 27 T cell receptor beta chains below, sequenced in a study of cytomegalovirus exposure and HLA in healthy donors. The PCR contained 60 Vbeta and 13 Jbeta primers. Assay used: immunoSEQ multiplex PCR; TCRdb lists only in-frame clones, some missing. The sample yields over 120,000 clones, 78% seen once. The sample was PBMCs. The receptors derive from a woman between 18 and 29 years old in good health and CMV-seropositive.

The V and J genes are TRBV11-3 and TRBJ2-3, with 9 bases lining up with TRBD2. The V gene's germline CDR1 is SGHNT and CDR2 YENEEA. The J segment lost 6 bases and the V segment lost 0 bases, leaving 7 bases of the junction unmatched. The CDR3 runs to 16 residues. CDR3 loop: CASSLEGTSSSDTQYF. Written as DNA, the CDR3 is TGTGCCAGCAGCTTAGAAGGGACTAGCTCGTCTGATACGCAGTATTTT.

The chain joins TRBV7-9 to TRBJ2-1; possible D gene TRBD1, 6 bases. V was shortened by 5 bases and J by 0 bases, with 11 bases between the two germline ends. CDR3 length: 15 residues. Germline V CDR1 and CDR2: SEHNR, FQNEAQ (reference sequence). The CDR3 DNA sequence: TGTGCCAGCAGCGATACAGGGAGCTCCTACAATGAGCAGTTCTTC. Translation gives CASSDTGSSYNEQFF.

V gene TRBV9 combines with J gene TRBJ2-1, with 13 bases that match TRBD2. The CDR3 covers 17 residues. Germline V CDR1 and CDR2: SGDLS, YYNGEE. V gave up 7 bases and J gave up 0 bases; unmatched junction bases: 7. This CDR3 is CASGGLAGVGSYNEQFF. The DNA of the CDR3 is TGTGCCAGCGGAGGACTAGCGGGGGTGGGCTCCTACAATGAGCAGTTCTTC.

The rearrangement links TRBV6-5 to TRBJ2-1, with a tentative D call TRBD1 (6 bases). The CDR3 has 14 amino acids. CDR1 is MNHEY and CDR2 is SVGAGI in the germline V gene. The V and J ends lost 0 bases and 8 bases respectively, with 11 bases between them. The CDR3 region has the DNA TGTGCCAGCAGTTACTCGGCCCAGGGGTATGAGCAGTTCTTC. It specifies CASSYSAQGYEQFF.

This chain links TRBV5-5 with TRBJ2-5; 10 nucleotides match TRBD2. Trimming at V came to 0 bases and at J to 3 bases, leaving 8 bases not matched to a gene. CDR1 and CDR2 (germline): SGHKS, YYEKEE (reference sequence). The CDR3 is made up of 17 amino acids. For the CDR3, the DNA is TGTGCCAGCAGCTTGGCCCCTAGCGGGGGCCCAGAAGAGACCCAGTACTTC. It is translated as CASSLAPSGGPEETQYF.

This chain uses TRBV6-4 with TRBJ1-5; D might be TRBD1 (6 bases). This CDR3 has 15 amino acids. Between the trimmed V and J ends, which lost 3 bases and 2 bases, there was a span of 11 bases. Germline CDR1 and CDR2: MRHNA and SNTAGT. The CDR3 protein is CASSESAGGNQPQHF. Here the CDR3 DNA reads TGTGCCAGCAGTGAATCGGCAGGGGGCAATCAGCCCCAGCATTTT.

On this clone: Germline is not matched at one junction end, which may reflect a read error. V and J are TRBV2 and TRBJ1-1; 9 nucleotides line up with TRBD1. This CDR3 comprises 17 residues. Per the germline V gene, CDR1 is SNHLY and CDR2 is FYNNEI. The CDR3 spells CASSEAKGQGRNTEALF. Written as DNA, the CDR3 is TGTGCCAGCAGTGAAGCGAAGGGACAGGGCAGGAACACTGAAGCTCTCTTT.

On this clone itself: An end of the junction differs from the germline gene, which may be a read error. Other DNA sequences from this sample encode an identical CDR3 as well. The chain's CDR3 is CASSPGGAMNTEAFF. The CDR3 DNA reads TGTGCCAGCAGTCCGGGGGGGGCGATGAACACCGAAGCTTTCTTT. V gene TRBV28 combines with J gene TRBJ1-1, with D possibly matching TRBD1 (6 bases). Germline CDR1 is MDHEN and CDR2 is SYDVKM. The length of the CDR3 is 15 residues.

This clone was seen a handful of times. The CDR3 DNA sequence: TGTGCCACCAGCCGCGGGGTGGAGTACGAGCAGTACTTC. Amino acid sequence: CATSRGVEYEQYF. The chain carries TRBV15 and TRBJ2-7; a weak D match, TRBD2 (6 bases). V was cut by 5 bases and J by 4 bases, with 12 bases left in between. Germline assignment: CDR1 LNHNV and CDR2 YYDKDF (reference sequence). The CDR3 is 13 residues long.

This chain uses TRBV28 with TRBJ1-2; D gene ambiguous. The CDR3 loop spans 14 amino acids. Trimming stripped 5 bases from V and 2 bases from J, with 12 bases between. Germline V lookup: CDR1 MDHEN, CDR2 SYDVKM. CDR3 sequence reads: CASSHSAENYGYTF. In DNA form, the CDR3 reads TGTGCCAGCAGTCATTCGGCGGAGAACTATGGCTACACCTTC.

CDR3 residues: CASSRGRGVEAFF. In DNA form, the CDR3 reads TGCGCCAGCAGCCGTGGCAGGGGAGTTGAAGCTTTCTTT. The rearrangement links TRBV10-1 to TRBJ1-1; TRBD1 might be the D (6 bases). With 6 bases removed from V and 7 bases from J, the gap between germline ends came to 15 bases. This CDR3 region has 13 residues. The germline CDR1 and CDR2 sequences are WNHNN and SYGVQD (reference sequence).

The chain combines TRBV27 with TRBJ1-5; TRBD1 aligns across 7 bases. V lost 4 bases and J lost 6; bases outside the gene matches: 12. The CDR3 length is 16 residues. Germline CDR1 is MNHEY and CDR2 is SMNVEV (reference sequence). This chain's CDR3 is CASSSTGIGLAQPQHF. The CDR3 DNA is TGTGCCAGCAGTTCGACAGGGATTGGGCTAGCTCAGCCCCAGCATTTT.

This clone has more than one count but fewer than ten. The gene calls are TRBV27 and TRBJ2-5; 12 bases agree with TRBD1. Trimming cost V 3 bases and J 4 bases; bases outside gene matches: 3. There are 15 residues in the CDR3. The germline gives CDR1 MNHEY, CDR2 SMNVEV (reference sequence). The DNA of the CDR3 is TGTGCCAGCAGTTTCCGGGACAGGGGGCGAGAGACCCAGTACTTC. Protein: CASSFRDRGRETQYF.

The rearrangement links TRBV11-3 to TRBJ2-5, with 12 positions matching TRBD2. The CDR3 runs to 18 residues. Germline-derived CDR1 and CDR2 are SGHNT and YENEEA. Trimming at V came to 1 base and at J to 0 bases, leaving 6 bases not matched to a gene. CDR3 nucleotides: TGTGCCAGCAGCTTAGGTAGTCGACTAGCGGGGGACCAAGAGACCCAGTACTTC. This gives the protein CASSLGSRLAGDQETQYF. The variable domain in full, completed from reference TRBV11-3 and TRBJ2-5, reads EAGVVQSPRYKIIEKKQPVAFWCNPISGHNTLYWYLQNLGQGPELLIRYENEEAVDDSQLPKDRFSAERLKGVDSTLKIQPAELGDSAVYLCASSLGSRLAGDQETQYFGPGTRLLVL.

This clone was detected only once. This rearrangement joins TRBV11-1 to TRBJ1-1, with 9 bases lining up with TRBD1. Per the germline V gene, CDR1 is SGHAT and CDR2 is FQDESV (reference sequence). The CDR3 is 15 amino acids. Trimming at V came to 5 bases and at J to 6 bases, leaving 10 bases not matched to a gene. The CDR3 sequence: CASSPRQGVYPEAFF. CDR3 nucleotides: TGTGCCAGCAGCCCTCGACAGGGGGTTTACCCTGAAGCTTTCTTT. The entire variable domain, with the rest obtained from reference TRBV11-1 and TRBJ1-1, is as follows: EAEVAQSPRYKITEKSQAVAFWCDPISGHATLYWYRQILGQGPELLVQFQDESVVDDSQLPKDRFSAERLKGVDSTLKIQPAELGDSAMYLCASSPRQGVYPEAFFGQGTRLTVV.

In regard to this clone: The junction departs from germline at one end; a sequencing error may be responsible. The chain employs TRBV19 and TRBJ1-2; TRBD1 aligns across 7 bases. The CDR3 is 13 amino acids. Germline lookup yields CDR1 LNHDA and CDR2 SQIVND (reference sequence). The CDR3 DNA reads TGTGCCACCAAAGGGGGACAGCTCTATGTCTACACCTTC. Amino acid sequence: CATKGGQLYVYTF.

For this clone: The same CDR3 also results from other DNA sequences found in this sample. V is TRBV29-1 and J is TRBJ2-1; TRBD1 might be the D (7 bases). The CDR3 runs 13 residues. V lost 5 bases and J 0 bases, leaving 8 bases between the germline ends. Germline CDR1 is SQVTM and CDR2 is ANQGSEA. The CDR3 sequence is CSVQGGSYNEQFF. DNA of the CDR3: TGCAGCGTTCAGGGGGGCTCCTACAATGAGCAGTTCTTC.

The rearrangement uses TRBV10-3 and TRBJ2-1; 12 nucleotides align to TRBD2. This CDR3 spans 14 amino acids. V lost 4 bases and J lost 8; bases outside the gene matches: 3. The germline gives CDR1 ENHRY, CDR2 SYGVKD. The CDR3 sequence is CAISGLAGADEQFF. The CDR3 coding sequence is TGTGCCATCAGTGGACTAGCGGGGGCGGATGAGCAGTTCTTC.

The chain links TRBV5-5 to TRBJ1-6, with TRBD1 matching 10 bases. Germline V lookup: CDR1 SGHKS, CDR2 YYEKEE (reference sequence). The J segment lost 9 bases and the V segment lost 4 bases, leaving 10 bases of the junction unmatched. This CDR3 is built from 16 residues. The CDR3 region is CASSTGDRGLFSPLHF. The DNA for the CDR3 is TGTGCCAGCAGCACCGGAGACAGGGGGCTTTTTTCACCCCTCCACTTT.

This chain connects TRBV7-9 to TRBJ2-2, with 11 bases aligning to TRBD1. The CDR3 loop spans 15 amino acids. The trim removed 5 bases at V and 6 bases at J, leaving 5 bases unmatched. CDR1 and CDR2 from the germline V gene are SEHNR and FQNEAQ (reference sequence). DNA of the CDR3: TGTGCCAGCAGCAGGGGGACAGGGGGATCCGGGGAGCTGTTTTTT. It translates to CASSRGTGGSGELFF.

V is TRBV15 and J is TRBJ2-1, with D possibly matching TRBD2 (5 bases). There are 16 residues in the CDR3. V dropped 4 bases and J dropped 0 bases, with 13 bases sitting between them. Germline values: CDR1 LNHNV, CDR2 YYDKDF (reference sequence). The CDR3 sequence is CATSNQLGSSYNEQFF. CDR3 nucleotides: TGTGCCACCAGCAACCAACTGGGGAGCTCCTACAATGAGCAGTTCTTC.

The chain recombines TRBV6-5 with TRBJ1-1; 7 nucleotides align to TRBD1. The CDR3 has 14 residues. J was trimmed by 1 base and V by 9 bases; bases with no gene match: 8. CDR1 is MNHEY and CDR2 is SVGAGI in the germline V gene. CDR3 DNA: TGTGCCAGTATAAAACAGGGGAAGAACACTGAAGCTTTCTTT. This codes for CASIKQGKNTEAFF.

This chain joins TRBV6-5 and TRBJ1-5; 8 bases map to TRBD1. There are 13 residues in the CDR3. V lost 5 bases to trimming and J lost 9 bases; unmatched junction nucleotides: 6. Germline V gene sequence: CDR1 MNHEY, CDR2 SVGAGI. CDR3 amino acids: CASSRGQVLPQHF. The DNA of the CDR3 is TGTGCCAGCAGTAGGGGACAGGTTTTGCCCCAGCATTTT.

The J gene is TRBJ1-1, the V gene TRBV6-5; perhaps TRBD1 as D (5 bases). V lost 10 bases and J lost 0, with 18 bases in between. CDR3 length: 15 residues. Germline CDR1 MNHEY, CDR2 SVGAGI. CDR3 amino acids: CATTPLTGLNTEAFF. CDR3 sequence (DNA): TGTGCCACCACCCCATTAACAGGATTGAACACTGAAGCTTTCTTT.

As regards this clone: Other DNA sequences within the sample encode an identical CDR3. This chain connects TRBV18 to TRBJ1-4; a possible D gene is TRBD1 (6 bases). Germline V gene sequence: CDR1 KGHSH, CDR2 LQKENI. The CDR3 length is 13 residues. The V gene lost 1 base and the J gene lost 8 bases, with 8 bases spanning the gap. DNA of the CDR3: TGTGCCAGCTCACCACAAGGGGGAGAAAAACTGTTTTTT. This codes for CASSPQGGEKLFF.

Regarding this clone: This sample includes further DNA sequences coding for the same CDR3. The chain recombines TRBV6-1 with TRBJ2-7; 10 positions agree with TRBD1. This CDR3 region has 14 residues. The junction had 7 bases not matched to a gene; V was cut back by 8 bases and J by 3 bases. The germline gives CDR1 MNHNS, CDR2 SASEGT. The CDR3 DNA is TGTGCCAGCGGCACCGGGACAGGGGACTACGAGCAGTACTTC. Translation gives CASGTGTGDYEQYF.

The rearrangement links TRBV29-1 to TRBJ1-2; D is possibly TRBD1 (5 bases). The CDR3 loop spans 12 amino acids. Trimming removed 6 bases at V and 8 bases at J, with 16 bases between. The germline V gene has CDR1 SQVTM and CDR2 ANQGSEA. CDR3: CSVAHGGGGYTF. CDR3 bases: TGCAGCGTCGCCCACGGGGGAGGAGGCTACACCTTC.